This TCR beta chain was sequenced for a study of spatial heterogeneity in lung cancer. Study details: Matched bulk RNA-seq yielded a T cell transcriptional module score. Counts of TCR transcripts in tumor regions correlated strongly with that score.

Study outcomes and limitations: Mutation tallies in tumors tracked expanded intratumoral alpha and beta TCR counts. The estimated TCR-seq coverage of tumor T cells amounted to around 7% when looking at alpha chains and 13% when looking at beta chains.

TCRdb analysed the 5' RACE reads with MiXCR anew, one entry per CDR3 protein. Altogether about 20,000 distinct CDR3 sequences are present, around 8.1% being singletons, with the ten largest covering approximately 25%. The CDR3 has 19 residues. V lost 0 bases and J 0 bases, leaving 15 bases between the germline ends. A word on this clonotype: Its antigen is as yet unknown.

Regarding time point: sample taken at primary tumor resection. The approximately 77 donors had untreated early-stage non-small cell lung cancer. Extraction of whole RNA from tumor, nontumor lung or frozen PBMC preceded unsorted sequencing. This chain joins TRBV23-1 and TRBJ2-6; no definite D call. TRBV23-1 is given ORF status, its function remaining uncertain. Sequenced here: lung tumor tissue, sampled at surgery. The TCR originated in a male donor with early-stage non-small cell lung cancer. CDR3 bases: TGCGCCAGCAGTCAATCGACGTTCGGGCAGCTCTCTGGGGCCAACGTCCTGACTTTC. This gives the protein CASSQSTFGQLSGANVLTF.